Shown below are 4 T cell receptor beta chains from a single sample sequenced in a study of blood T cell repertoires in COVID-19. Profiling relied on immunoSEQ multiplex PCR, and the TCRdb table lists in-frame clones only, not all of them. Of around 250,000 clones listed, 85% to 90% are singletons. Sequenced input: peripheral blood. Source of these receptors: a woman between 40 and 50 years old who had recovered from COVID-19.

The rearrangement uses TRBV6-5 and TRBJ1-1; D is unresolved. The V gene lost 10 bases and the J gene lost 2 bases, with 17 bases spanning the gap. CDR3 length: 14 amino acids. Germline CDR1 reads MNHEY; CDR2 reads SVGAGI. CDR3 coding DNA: TGTGCCACCAAACCTTGGACTCGAAACACTGAAGCTTTCTTT. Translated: CATKPWTRNTEAFF.

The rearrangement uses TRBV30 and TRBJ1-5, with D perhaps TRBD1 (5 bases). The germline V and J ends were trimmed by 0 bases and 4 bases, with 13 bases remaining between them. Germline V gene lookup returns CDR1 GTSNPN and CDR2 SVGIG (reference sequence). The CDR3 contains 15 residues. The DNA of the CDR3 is TGTGCCTGGAGTGTAAGAATGGGGGGGAATCAGCCCCAGCATTTT. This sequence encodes CAWSVRMGGNQPQHF.

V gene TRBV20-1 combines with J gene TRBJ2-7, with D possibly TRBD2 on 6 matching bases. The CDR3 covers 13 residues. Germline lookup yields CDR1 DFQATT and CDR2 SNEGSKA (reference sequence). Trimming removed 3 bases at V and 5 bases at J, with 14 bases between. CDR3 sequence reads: CSASGWEDHEQYF. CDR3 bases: TGCAGTGCTAGTGGTTGGGAGGACCACGAGCAGTACTTC.

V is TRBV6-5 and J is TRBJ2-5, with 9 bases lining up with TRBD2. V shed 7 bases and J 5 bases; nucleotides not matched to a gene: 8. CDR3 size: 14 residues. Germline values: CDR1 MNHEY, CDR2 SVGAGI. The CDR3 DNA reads TGTGCCAGCACGGGGCTAGCGGGGACGGAGACCCAGTACTTC. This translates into CASTGLAGTETQYF.